Listed here are 16 T cell receptor beta chains from one sample, sequenced in a study of hypomethylating agent response in myelodysplastic syndrome. Data came from immunoSEQ multiplex PCR; TCRdb stores just in-frame clones and leaves some out. The sample records some 3,500 clones, around 82% being singletons. Specimen: bone marrow, collected before or after starting hypomethylating agent treatment for myelodysplastic syndrome (not recorded which). These TCRs come from a human donor with myelodysplastic syndrome.

The chain uses TRBV28 and TRBJ2-2; D gene uncertain. There are 15 residues in the CDR3. V lost 3 bases and J lost 0, with 8 bases in between. Germline V lookup: CDR1 MDHEN, CDR2 SYDVKM. The CDR3 DNA reads TGTGCCAGCAGTTTCACACTTTCGAACACCGGGGAGCTGTTTTTT. Translation gives CASSFTLSNTGELFF.

V gene TRBV10-3 combines with J gene TRBJ1-1, with D unclear. This CDR3 spans 13 amino acids. Germline V CDR1 and CDR2: ENHRY, SYGVKD. V gave up 10 bases and J gave up 0 bases, with 12 bases separating them. CDR3 DNA sequence: TGTGCCACCCAAGACGGAATGAACACTGAAGCTTTCTTT. Residues: CATQDGMNTEAFF.

V is TRBV29-1 and J is TRBJ2-2, with D possibly TRBD2 on 6 matching bases. Germline CDR1 and CDR2: SQVTM and ANQGSEA. The CDR3 consists of 12 residues. With 6 bases removed from V and 5 bases from J, the gap between germline ends came to 10 bases. The chain's CDR3 is CSVVRGTGELFF. The CDR3 DNA is TGCAGCGTAGTCCGGGGGACCGGGGAGCTGTTTTTT.

This clone showed up just a few times. The chain recombines TRBV18 with TRBJ1-1; 10 bases match TRBD1. Per the germline V gene, CDR1 is KGHSH and CDR2 is LQKENI. J was trimmed by 5 bases and V by 6 bases; bases with no gene match: 12. This CDR3 spans 16 amino acids. CDR3 bases: TGTGCCAGCTCTCCTTCAGACAGGGGGCTAGGAACTGAAGCTTTCTTT. Translating gives CASSPSDRGLGTEAFF.

V gene TRBV6-5 combines with J gene TRBJ2-3, with TRBD1 identical over 11 bases. The CDR3 totals 15 residues. CDR1 is MNHEY and CDR2 is SVGAGI in the germline V gene. V gave up 6 bases and J gave up 4 bases; unmatched junction bases: 6. The DNA of the CDR3 is TGTGCCAGCAGATCCCGGGACAGGGGGGCAGATACGCAGTATTTT. Amino acids: CASRSRDRGADTQYF.

This clone has more than one count but fewer than ten. V is TRBV9 and J is TRBJ1-1; D possibly corresponds to TRBD1 (5 bases). The CDR3 is made up of 14 amino acids. Trimming cost V 2 bases and J 5 bases, with 13 bases left between them. The V gene's germline CDR1 is SGDLS and CDR2 YYNGEE. The CDR3 protein is CASSVGGVRTEAFF. The DNA for the CDR3 is TGTGCCAGCAGCGTCGGGGGTGTGCGGACTGAAGCTTTCTTT. Combining the CDR3 with reference TRBV9 and TRBJ1-1 gives the whole variable domain DSGVTQTPKHLITATGQRVTLRCSPRSGDLSVYWYQQSLDQGLQFLIQYYNGEERAKGNILERFSAQQFPDLHSELNLSSLELGDSALYFCASSVGGVRTEAFFGQGTRLTVV.

In its sample, this clone was seen once. The V call is TRBV7-9, the J call TRBJ1-1, with D maybe TRBD1 (5 bases). This CDR3 has 16 residues. The V end lost 7 bases, the J end lost 1 base, and 19 bases lay between the germline ends. Germline-derived CDR1 and CDR2 are SEHNR and FQNEAQ (reference sequence). CDR3 protein: CASNSGTQGGNTEAFF. The CDR3 DNA reads as TGTGCCAGCAATTCCGGGACCCAGGGAGGGAACACTGAAGCTTTCTTT.

This clone came up a few times. This chain uses TRBV25-1 with TRBJ2-2; D uncertain. Trimming cost V 6 bases and J 1 base, with 0 bases left between them. The CDR3 sequence is 11 residues long. Germline-derived CDR1 and CDR2 are MGHDK and SYGVNS. CDR3 nucleotides: TGTGCCAGCAGGAACACCGGGGAGCTGTTTTTT. It codes for CASRNTGELFF.

The chain is built from TRBV9 and TRBJ1-1, with 8 bases fitting TRBD1. J gave up 0 bases and V 0 bases, and 1 base lay outside the gene matches. Germline V gene data show CDR1 as SGDLS and CDR2 as YYNGEE. The CDR3 has 15 amino acids. This CDR3 is CASSVGTGMNTEAFF. The CDR3 nucleotides are TGTGCCAGCAGCGTAGGGACAGGGATGAACACTGAAGCTTTCTTT.

This chain uses TRBV5-1 with TRBJ1-1; a possible D gene is TRBD1 (5 bases). The CDR3 spans 13 residues. Per the germline V gene, CDR1 is SGHRS and CDR2 is YFSETQ. V lost 3 bases and J 12 bases, leaving 18 bases between the germline ends. CDR3 sequence reads: CASSWRRGSRTFF. The DNA of the CDR3 is TGCGCCAGCAGCTGGAGACGGGGGTCGAGAACTTTCTTT.

V is TRBV5-1 and J is TRBJ2-1; 11 positions agree with TRBD2. After removal of 4 bases from V and 8 bases from J, the junction contained 8 bases not matched to a gene. The CDR3 has 15 amino acids. Germline V lookup: CDR1 SGHRS, CDR2 YFSETQ. The chain's CDR3 is CASSPSGGPFDEQFF. CDR3 DNA sequence: TGCGCCAGCAGCCCTAGCGGGGGGCCCTTCGATGAGCAGTTCTTC.

This rearrangement joins TRBV19 to TRBJ1-3, with TRBD1 identical over 7 bases. The V and J ends lost 6 bases and 0 bases, in that order; junction bases with no gene match: 11. The CDR3 is 17 amino acids. Germline CDR1 LNHDA, CDR2 SQIVND (reference sequence). The CDR3: CASSRDSGPASGNTIYF. CDR3 bases: TGTGCCAGTAGCAGGGACAGTGGCCCTGCCTCTGGAAACACCATATATTTT.

V is TRBV21-1 and J is TRBJ1-2. TRBV21-1 corresponds to a pseudogene. The CDR3 totals 15 residues. CDR3 nucleotide sequence: TGTGCCAGCAGCCCTCGGGGGATGAAGGGAGATGGCTACACCTTC. The encoded protein is CASSPRGMKGDGYTF.

This chain uses TRBV14 with TRBJ2-7, with 9 nucleotides matching TRBD2. The CDR3 is 14 amino acids. Germline V lookup: CDR1 SGHDN, CDR2 FVKESK. V shed 5 bases and J 3 bases; nucleotides not matched to a gene: 5. The CDR3 DNA sequence: TGTGCCAGCAGCTTGACTAGCGGCGGCTACGAGCAGTACTTC. This encodes CASSLTSGGYEQYF.

This chain uses TRBV27 with TRBJ1-5; D is unclear. The germline V gene has CDR1 MNHEY and CDR2 SMNVEV (reference sequence). Trimming took off 3 bases at V and 5 bases at J, with 11 bases between the two ends. The length of the CDR3 is 14 residues. CDR3 residues: CASSFNTQYQPQHF. CDR3 bases: TGTGCCAGCAGTTTCAACACGCAATATCAGCCCCAGCATTTT.

The V gene is TRBV9, the J gene TRBJ1-1; TRBD1 is a possible D gene (5 bases). The CDR3 sequence is 15 residues long. Germline V gene data show CDR1 as SGDLS and CDR2 as YYNGEE. The V gene lost 4 bases and the J gene lost 3 bases, with 16 bases spanning the gap. The CDR3 loop reads CASSFNPRGDTEAFF. DNA for the CDR3: TGTGCCAGCAGCTTCAACCCTCGGGGGGACACTGAAGCTTTCTTT.